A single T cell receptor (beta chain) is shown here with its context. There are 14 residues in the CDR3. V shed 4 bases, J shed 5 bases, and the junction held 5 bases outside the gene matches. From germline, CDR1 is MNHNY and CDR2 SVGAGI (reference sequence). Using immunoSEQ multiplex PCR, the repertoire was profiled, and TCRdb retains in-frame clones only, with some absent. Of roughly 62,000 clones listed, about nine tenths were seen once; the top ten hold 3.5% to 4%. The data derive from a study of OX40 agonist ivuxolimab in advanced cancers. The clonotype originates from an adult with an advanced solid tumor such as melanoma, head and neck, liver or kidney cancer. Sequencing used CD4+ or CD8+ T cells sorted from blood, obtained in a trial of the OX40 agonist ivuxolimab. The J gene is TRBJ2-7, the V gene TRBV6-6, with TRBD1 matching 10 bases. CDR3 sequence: CASSWGQGNHEQYF. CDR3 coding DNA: TGTGCCAGCAGTTGGGGACAGGGGAACCACGAGCAGTACTTC.